This section outlines one T cell receptor beta chain sequence together with its context. Sequenced by immunoSEQ multiplex PCR; TCRdb stores in-frame clones only, minus some. The table lists fewer than 40,000 clones. Dot-blot hybridization genotyped cervical HPV amplified with MY09/MY11 PCR. This specimen comes from a study of T cells in women clearing cervical HPV infection. Study details: Blood came at first lesion visit for cases, post-clearance for controls.

The sequenced material came from blood buffy coat. This receptor was taken from a woman aged 18 to 75 with a cervical HPV16 infection that either progressed to CIN3+ or cleared (not recorded which).

CDR3 DNA, as far as it was read: TGTGCCAGCAGCCGCGGGACTCACAATGAG. It translates to CASSRGTHNE. The whole CDR3 protein is CASSRGTHNEQFF. This chain links TRBV11-3 with TRBJ2-1; D may be TRBD2 (6 bases). Read sequence stops 3 residues before the CDR3 end, and the germline J gene provides the missing end. This CDR3 is 13 amino acids long. V lost 5 bases and J lost 5, with 10 bases in between. The germline gives CDR1 SGHNT, CDR2 YENEEA.